This T cell receptor beta chain derives from a study of T cell responses to AZD1222 COVID-19 vaccine (TCRdb year 2021). About the full investigation: Because spike-specific TCR depth and breadth did not differ between the two schedules, AZD1222 recipients who got a second dose at roughly 4 weeks were pooled with those who got a second dose at roughly 12 weeks. Trial participants were enrolled by age into 18-55, 56-69 and 70-plus year subgroups, with about 150, 28 and 57 TCR-sequenced participants respectively. A total of just over 230 trial participants underwent TCR sequencing, of whom 200 to 220 received two doses of AZD1222 and about 25 received two doses of the MenACWY control vaccine.

Study-level results and caveats: Nearly half of unique spike-specific TCRs reportedly recognized epitopes outside regions mutated in the B.1.351 and B.1.1.7 variants. Conclusions about previously exposed vaccinees are limited, since just six AZD1222 recipients were seropositive for SARS-CoV-2 at baseline. The 56-69-year group was small, and its depth increase did not reach significance, likely because of low power. Most participants were white British and females outnumbered males, and the authors suggested that clonal diversity may have been underestimated. Because no day 14 peak-response samples were available, the repertoires could be characterized only after the peak T cell response. Vaccine-associated CD4 TCRs spanned the whole spike protein, with dominant responses in regions 160-218 and 743-854. A significant rise in spike-specific TCR breadth and depth was observed after two AZD1222 doses relative to day 0 and relative to MenACWY recipients.

The V end loses 4 bases and the J end loses 9 bases, and a stretch of 16 bases separates them. Taken from cysteine to phenylalanine, the CDR3 has 13 residues. Only the CDR3 region is kept as DNA, spanning 39 bases read in frame from base 1. In the germline V gene, CDR1 corresponds to SQVTM and CDR2 to ANQGSEA. As for this clone: Its antigen is currently not known. Base qualities are not provided; no much larger clone lies one nucleotide away.

The meaning of the sample's time point label: baseline before first vaccination. Vaccinee samples came from UK trials COV001 and COV002, including a single-blind randomized controlled phase 2/3 trial of AZD1222 (ChAdOx1 nCoV-19) in healthy adults. For TCRbeta chain sequencing, PBMC samples were collected from trial participants at day 0 and at day 28 after the second dose. The CDR3 regions of human TCRbeta chains were subjected to immunosequencing. Turning to the authors' computational methods: Repertoire TCRs were checked for matches against a reference library of SARS-CoV-2-specific TCRs that had been generated using the MIRA antigen-specificity platform. Breadth meant the fraction of unique TCRs that were SARS-CoV-2-associated, whereas depth meant the fraction of total T cells that were SARS-CoV-2-associated. Using the MIRA data, each spike-specific TCR was assigned both to the spike region to which the TCR was reactive and to a CD4 or CD8 class. Log10-transformed breadth and depth values were compared by one-way ANOVA with Sidak's multiple comparisons tests. The immuneACCESS repertoire file appears here via TCRdb, limited to in-frame rearrangements. These files lack a portion of the clones; in checked studies, under half of the deficit traces to unresolved V genes, and the cause of the others is not known. D and trimming come from the DNA, and the V and J calls and clone size come from that table. For this sample the table gives over 100,000 clones, of which approximately 90% were detected only once. The ten largest clones capture around 7.5% of the sample.

The input for sequencing was peripheral blood, taken on day 0 of AZD1222 vaccination. Here the chain combines TRBV29-1 and TRBJ1-5; confidence is insufficient to name the D gene. The receptor comes from an adult in good health. The CDR3 here reads CSVGVTMEGPQHF. The sequenced DNA is TGCAGCGTTGGAGTCACCATGGAGGGGCCCCAGCATTTT. The reference TRBV29-1 and TRBJ1-5 proteins fill in what lies around the CDR3, so the full variable domain reads SAVISQKPSRDICQRGTSLTIQCQVDSQVTMMFWYRQQPGQSLTLIATANQGSEATYESGFVIDKFPISRPNLTFSTLTVSNMSPEDSSIYLCSVGVTMEGPQHFGDGTRLSIL.